Listed below are T cell receptor beta chains from one sample, sequenced in a study of blood T cell repertoires in COVID-19. Sequenced by immunoSEQ multiplex PCR; TCRdb stores in-frame clones only, minus some. The table shows fewer than 300,000 clones, with 90% to 95% occurring only once. The sample taken for sequencing was peripheral blood. Receptors were obtained from a woman in her twenties or thirties with COVID-19, enrolled during active disease. Each CDR3 is given with its conserved first and last residue.

cdr3_length j_call v_call cdr3_aa
12 TRBJ1-2 TRBV2 CASRQGVWGYTF
16 TRBJ1-3 TRBV19 CASSLPLRASGNTIYF
15 TRBJ1-2 TRBV30 CAWRGNRGSNYGYTF
11 TRBJ1-2 TRBV5-5 CASSYGDGYTF
16 TRBJ2-3 TRBV6-5 CASSSSAGPSTDTQYF
16 TRBJ1-4 TRBV7-9 CASSSFGQDENEKLFF
14 TRBJ1-1 TRBV28 CASSLTGGGTEAFF
14 TRBJ1-2 TRBV7-2 CASSFGTGNYGYTF
16 TRBJ1-1 TRBV6-2/TRBV6-3 CASSYVLYRDLTEAFF
15 TRBJ2-3 TRBV9 CASSAGRGITDTQYF
18 TRBJ1-6 TRBV10-3 CAISESGRGSGLASPLHF
14 TRBJ1-4 TRBV30 CAWTPGQGYEKLFF
12 TRBJ1-2 TRBV27 CASSLGQGGYTF
12 TRBJ2-3 TRBV12-3/TRBV12-4 CASSLRENTQYF
15 TRBJ2-3 TRBV5-1 CASSLGQAFTDTQYF
13 TRBJ2-7 TRBV3-1/TRBV3-2 CASSQTGTYEQYF
15 TRBJ1-5 TRBV28 CASSLQGGSNQPQHF
15 TRBJ2-3 TRBV27 CASSLLGAGDRTQYF
14 TRBJ2-7 TRBV4-1 CASSLLAGTYEQYF
16 TRBJ2-5 TRBV9 CASSPGLAGPSETQYF
14 TRBJ1-5 TRBV27 CASSGGQPNQPQHF
14 TRBJ1-5 TRBV30 CAWSVGYSNQPQHF
17 TRBJ2-5 TRBV11-2 CASSFGTSGTARETQYF
16 TRBJ1-2 TRBV27 CASSLTPGQGGYGYTF
14 TRBJ1-1 TRBV28 CASRQDYSNTEAFF
17 TRBJ1-2 TRBV5-1 CATMNRGPRKTNYGYTF
15 TRBJ2-3 TRBV9 CASSLSGTRADTQYF
14 TRBJ1-6 TRBV11-2 CASSLVQPNSPLHF
13 TRBJ1-6 TRBV30 CAWRAQAQRPLHF
13 TRBJ2-1 TRBV7-3 CASSLGRDNEQFF
12 TRBJ1-1 TRBV28 CASSLRNTEAFF
14 TRBJ1-1 TRBV7-2 CASSLDRESAEAFF
14 TRBJ1-1 TRBV11-3 CASSLEGANTEAFF
13 TRBJ2-1 TRBV28 CASTLPSYNEQFF
15 TRBJ2-1 TRBV19 CASSMELAGAGEQFF
14 TRBJ1-2 TRBV5-5 CASSTTGQNYGYTF
16 TRBJ1-1 TRBV2 CASSETVFGGYAEAFF
14 TRBJ1-5 TRBV28 CASSSTGADQPQHF
17 TRBJ2-5 TRBV3-1/TRBV3-2 CASSQPMTGVTRKTQYF
16 TRBJ2-3 TRBV5-1 CASSPGTGADTDTQYF
13 TRBJ2-1 TRBV18 CASSPIGGNEQFF
13 TRBJ1-3 TRBV30 CAWRRQAGNTIYF
12 TRBJ1-1 TRBV5-1 CASSTGDTEAFF
17 TRBJ1-5 TRBV27 CASSSALGTGRNQPQHF
14 TRBJ2-1 TRBV30 CAWSVSRAYNEQFF
14 TRBJ1-1 TRBV18 CASSSQGGNTEAFF
12 TRBJ1-2 TRBV5-4 CASSLNRAGYTF
15 TRBJ1-6 TRBV7-2 CASSLGQGANSPLHF
17 TRBJ1-1 TRBV28 CASSLATDSPLNTEAFF
15 TRBJ2-3 TRBV7-2 CASTRGGGGTDTQYF
13 TRBJ1-1 TRBV2 CASSVARASEAFF
12 TRBJ1-2 TRBV7-9 CASSLGGLGYTF
15 TRBJ2-1 TRBV19 CASSQGLAGYNEQFF
15 TRBJ2-1 TRBV11-3 CASSATSGPYNEQFF
16 TRBJ2-7 TRBV28 CASTRTSGRAANEQYF
13 TRBJ1-5 TRBV19 CASSIQGRQPQHF
17 TRBJ2-2 TRBV6-1 CASSVFLAGGGTGELFF
11 TRBJ1-1 TRBV10-1 CASSDSGEAFF
14 TRBJ1-2 TRBV28 CASSLREVRYGYTF